The 3 T cell receptor beta chains given below trace back to one sample, sequenced in a study of cytomegalovirus exposure and HLA in healthy donors. The PCR ran on 60 Vbeta and 13 Jbeta primers. The method was immunoSEQ multiplex PCR; TCRdb's version includes in-frame clones alone and lacks a portion of them. The top ten clones hold approximately 1% of a sample with a few hundred thousand clones, more than 85% of them seen once. The source material was PBMCs. These TCRs come from a young woman in good health and CMV-seronegative.

This clone was detected only once. The V and J genes are TRBV9 and TRBJ2-3, with 9 bases lining up with TRBD1. Trimming took 3 bases from V and 4 from J; bases not matched to a gene: 9. Germline CDR1 and CDR2: SGDLS and YYNGEE. This CDR3 region has 16 residues. DNA for the CDR3: TGTGCCAGCAGCGCCCGTAGACAGGGGGTTTCAGATACGCAGTATTTT. Translation gives CASSARRQGVSDTQYF.

This chain links TRBV30 with TRBJ1-1; tentative D call: TRBD1 (6 bases). The CDR3 is 17 amino acids. Germline loops: CDR1 GTSNPN, CDR2 SVGIG (reference sequence). V was clipped by 1 base and J by 2 bases, with 20 bases between them. This CDR3 is CAWSDPRRAGENTEAFF. CDR3 bases: TGTGCCTGGAGTGACCCACGGCGGGCAGGGGAAAACACTGAAGCTTTCTTT.

This sequence joins TRBV7-9 and TRBJ2-5; a possible D gene is TRBD1 (5 bases). This CDR3 is 13 amino acids long. Deletions cut 3 bases from V and 2 bases from J, with 7 bases between. CDR1 is SEHNR, CDR2 FQNEAQ, per germline (reference sequence). The CDR3 DNA reads TGTGCCAGCAGCTTGGGGCAGCAAGAGACCCAGTACTTC. Translation gives CASSLGQQETQYF. Filled out from reference TRBV7-9 and TRBJ2-5, the complete variable domain reads DTGVSQNPRHKITKRGQNVTFRCDPISEHNRLYWYRQTLGQGPEFLTYFQNEAQLEKSRLLSDRFSAERPKGSFSTLEIQRTEQGDSAMYLCASSLGQQETQYFGPGTRLLVL.